This TCR beta chain was sequenced for a study of blood T cell repertoires in COVID-19. Study background: Researchers got acute and convalescent COVID-19 samples from the United States, Italy and Spain. From T cells, B-cell-depleted T cells, or PBMCs came the material, which was cDNA or gDNA.

TCRdb keeps only in-frame clones here, not all; method: immunoSEQ multiplex PCR. This repertoire shows about 58,000 clones, approximately 80% found once; its top ten account for roughly 30%. Seattle-derived patients entered the study during active infection and were followed longitudinally. Trimming removed 3 bases from V and 3 bases from J, with 8 bases in between. The CDR3 loop spans 13 amino acids. Germline CDR1 reads MNHNS; CDR2 reads SASEGT. Sequenced: peripheral blood. This receptor was obtained from a man aged 55-75 years with COVID-19, enrolled during active disease. This chain joins TRBV6-1 and TRBJ2-5, with a tentative D call TRBD2 (6 bases). The CDR3 loop is CASSERDEETQYF. CDR3 nucleotides: TGTGCCAGCAGTGAGCGGGATGAAGAGACCCAGTACTTC.